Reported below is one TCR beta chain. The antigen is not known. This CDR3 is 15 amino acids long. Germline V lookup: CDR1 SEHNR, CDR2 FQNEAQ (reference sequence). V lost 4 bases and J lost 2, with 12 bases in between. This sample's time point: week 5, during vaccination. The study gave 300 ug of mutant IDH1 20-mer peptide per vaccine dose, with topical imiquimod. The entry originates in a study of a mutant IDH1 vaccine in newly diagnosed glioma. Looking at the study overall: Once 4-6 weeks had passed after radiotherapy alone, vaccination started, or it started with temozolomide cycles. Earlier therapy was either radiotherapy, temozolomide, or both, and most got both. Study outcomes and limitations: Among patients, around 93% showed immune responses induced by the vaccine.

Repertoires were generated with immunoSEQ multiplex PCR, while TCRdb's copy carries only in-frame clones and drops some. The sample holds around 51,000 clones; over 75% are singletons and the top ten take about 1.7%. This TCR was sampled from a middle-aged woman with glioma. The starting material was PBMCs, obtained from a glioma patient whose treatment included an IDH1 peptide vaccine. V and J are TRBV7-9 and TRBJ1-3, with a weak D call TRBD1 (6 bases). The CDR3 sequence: CASSSRGETGNTIYF. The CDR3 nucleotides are TGTGCCAGCAGCTCCAGGGGAGAGACTGGAAACACCATATATTTT.